Reported below is one TCR beta chain. As yet, its antigen is unknown. Sequenced by immunoSEQ multiplex PCR; TCRdb stores in-frame clones only, minus some. The sample includes roughly 150,000 clones, about 88% seen only once; the top ten take approximately 3.2%. Germline V gene sequence: CDR1 SGHNT, CDR2 YYREEE (reference sequence). V lost 7 bases, J lost 5 bases, and 9 bases stayed unmatched. The CDR3 extends over 14 amino acids. This specimen belongs to a study of cytomegalovirus exposure and HLA in healthy donors. The study's findings and limits: Cytomegalovirus-associated status was assigned to about 160 TCR beta chains. Reports credit the classifier with highly specific, highly sensitive diagnosis of cytomegalovirus status. Testing in vitro showed three CMV-associated chains specific for CMV antigens. Subsequent analysis revealed that first-cohort TCR clusters tended to co-occur in the 110 or so validation repertoires.

Sequencing was carried out using PBMCs. The sequence came from a woman aged 18-30 years in good health and CMV-seropositive. This sequence joins TRBV5-4 and TRBJ2-1; TRBD2 agrees at 7 bases. The CDR3 loop reads CASARAGDHNEQFF. CDR3 in DNA: TGTGCCAGCGCCAGGGCGGGAGATCACAATGAGCAGTTCTTC.